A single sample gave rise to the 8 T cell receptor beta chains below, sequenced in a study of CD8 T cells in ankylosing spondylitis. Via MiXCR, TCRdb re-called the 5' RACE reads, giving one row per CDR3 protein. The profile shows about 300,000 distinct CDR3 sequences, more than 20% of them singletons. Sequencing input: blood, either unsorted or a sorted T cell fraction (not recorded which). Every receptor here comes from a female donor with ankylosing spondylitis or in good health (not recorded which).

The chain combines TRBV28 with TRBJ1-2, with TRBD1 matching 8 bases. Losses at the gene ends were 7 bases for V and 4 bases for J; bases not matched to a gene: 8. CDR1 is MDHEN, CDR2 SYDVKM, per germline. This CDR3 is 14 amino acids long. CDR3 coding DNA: TGTGCCAGCACCTCACAGGGGGACCTCTATGGCTACACCTTC. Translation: CASTSQGDLYGYTF.

The CDR3 protein is CASSASFVGNEQFF. DNA of the CDR3: TGTGCCAGCAGCGCTAGTTTTGTCGGCAATGAGCAGTTCTTC. V is TRBV9 and J is TRBJ2-1, with unresolved D. Deletions cut 3 bases from V and 6 bases from J, with 13 bases between. The CDR3 sequence is 14 residues long. Germline lookup yields CDR1 SGDLS and CDR2 YYNGEE.

CDR3 nucleotides: TGTGCCAGCAGACGGACTAGCGGGGAGGAGACCCAGTACTTC. Its translation: CASRRTSGEETQYF. The chain combines TRBV11-2 with TRBJ2-5, with 12 bases aligning to TRBD2. V shed 6 bases and J 5 bases; nucleotides not matched to a gene: 4. Germline V gives CDR1 SGHAT, CDR2 FQNNGV. The CDR3 consists of 14 residues.

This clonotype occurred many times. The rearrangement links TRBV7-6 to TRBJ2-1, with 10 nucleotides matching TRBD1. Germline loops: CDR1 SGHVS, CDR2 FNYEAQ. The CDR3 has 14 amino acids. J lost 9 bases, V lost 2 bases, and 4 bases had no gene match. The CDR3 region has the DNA TGTGCCAGCAGCTTAAAGGGACAGGGGACTGAGCAGTTCTTC. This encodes CASSLKGQGTEQFF.

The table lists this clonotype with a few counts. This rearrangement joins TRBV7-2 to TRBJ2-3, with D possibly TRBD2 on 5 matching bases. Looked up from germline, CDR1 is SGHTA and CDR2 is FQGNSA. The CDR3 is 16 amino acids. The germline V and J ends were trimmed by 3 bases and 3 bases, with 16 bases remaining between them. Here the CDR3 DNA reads TGTGCCAGCAGCTTCCGATTAAGCGGAAATACAGATACGCAGTATTTT. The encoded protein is CASSFRLSGNTDTQYF.

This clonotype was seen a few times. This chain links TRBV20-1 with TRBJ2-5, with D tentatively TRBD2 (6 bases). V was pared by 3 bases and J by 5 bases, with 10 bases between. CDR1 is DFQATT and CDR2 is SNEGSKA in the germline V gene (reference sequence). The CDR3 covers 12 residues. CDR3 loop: CSASFREETQYF. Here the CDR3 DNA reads TGCAGTGCTAGTTTTCGGGAGGAGACCCAGTACTTC.

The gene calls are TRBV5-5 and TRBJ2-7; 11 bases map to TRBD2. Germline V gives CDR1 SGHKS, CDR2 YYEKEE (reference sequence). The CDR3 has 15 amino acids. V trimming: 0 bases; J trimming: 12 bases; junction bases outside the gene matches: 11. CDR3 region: CASSLALAGALSGYF. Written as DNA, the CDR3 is TGTGCCAGCAGCTTGGCACTAGCGGGAGCCCTCTCGGGGTACTTC. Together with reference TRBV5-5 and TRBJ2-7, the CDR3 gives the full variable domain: DAGVTQSPTHLIKTRGQQVTLRCSPISGHKSVSWYQQVLGQGPQFIFQYYEKEERGRGNFPDRFSARQFPNYSSELNVNALLLGDSALYLCASSLALAGALSGYFGPGTRLTVT.

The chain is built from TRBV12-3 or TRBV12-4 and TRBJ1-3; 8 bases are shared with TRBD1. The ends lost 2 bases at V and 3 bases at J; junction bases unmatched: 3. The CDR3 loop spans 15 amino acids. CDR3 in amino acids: CASSLQGAFGNTIYF. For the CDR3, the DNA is TGTGCCAGCAGTTTACAGGGGGCATTTGGAAACACCATATATTTT.